The T cell receptor (beta chain) under discussion was sequenced for a study of control samples from healthy donors and cancer patients. V dropped 0 bases and J dropped 5 bases, with 11 bases sitting between them. The CDR3 has 14 amino acids. CDR1 is SGHRS and CDR2 is YFSETQ in the germline V gene. Using immunoSEQ multiplex PCR, the repertoire was profiled, and TCRdb retains in-frame clones only, with some absent. The data contain more than 50,000 clones, 88% of them singletons. The V and J genes are TRBV5-1 and TRBJ1-2, with TRBD1 as a possible D gene (5 bases). The source of this sequence is a man aged 50-60 years in good health. The sequencing input was blood. CDR3 DNA: TGCGCCAGCAGCTTGGAGGGGCAGAAGTATGGCTACACCTTC. Its protein product is CASSLEGQKYGYTF.